The source of this TCR beta chain is a study of vaccination and CD4 T cells after COVID-19. Treatment denoted: approximately nine-day PBMC culture with coronavirus spike peptide pools or control peptides (ViraFEST assay). Before TCRs were sequenced, ViraFEST expanded antigen-specific T cells with peptide pools. Cell culture was performed with 1.5 million to 2 million PBMCs per well in the presence of 8.5 to 10 IU/ml IL-2 and 10 ug/ml peptide pools. A half-volume replacement of the medium with fresh IL-2 medium was performed on days 3 and 7. CDR3 length equals 15 residues. V dropped 3 bases and J dropped 2 bases, with 14 bases sitting between them. From germline, CDR1 is DFQATT and CDR2 SNEGSKA (reference sequence). The table lists this clonotype with a few counts. The antigen is undetermined. Sequenced with the Oncomine TCR Beta short-read assay was DNA taken from cultured CD4+ T cells. TCRdb re-called the PCR reads with MiXCR, one entry per CDR3 protein. The repertoire includes 14,000 or so distinct CDR3 sequences, under 55% of them detected once, and roughly 8.4% sits in the top ten.

Sample: CD4+ T cells from blood, cultured in vitro, taken before SARS-CoV-2 vaccination. The clonotype was recovered from a human donor who had recovered from COVID-19. The chain has TRBV20-1 and TRBJ1-5; weak D call: TRBD1 (5 bases). Written as DNA, the CDR3 is TGCAGTGCTAGCCTGGCTCCAGGGCGCAATCAGCCCCAGCATTTT. It specifies CSASLAPGRNQPQHF.